Listed below are T cell receptor beta chains from one sample, sequenced in a study of beta chain features in type 1 diabetes. Profiling relied on immunoSEQ multiplex PCR, and the TCRdb table lists in-frame clones only, not all of them. The table has around 320,000 clones, 11% to 15% seen once. The sample was central memory CD4+ T cells from blood. The origin of the receptors is a man aged 25 to 40 in good health. The CDR3 runs from the conserved cysteine through the conserved F or W. Fields, in order: CDR3 protein, CDR3 DNA, clone size, CDR3 length, V gene, D gene, J gene. A D gene is named only where the DNA matches it firmly. Size values are once, few and many counts, or a class for expanded clones, and some rows have none.

CASSESPGESYGYTF | TGCGCCAGCAGTGAGTCGCCAGGGGAGAGCTATGGCTACACCTTC | few | 15 | TRBV10-2 | NA | TRBJ1-2
CASSSARAGGSPLHF | TGTGCCAGCAGCTCAGCCAGGGCCGGAGGTTCACCCCTCCACTTT | NA | 15 | TRBV7-9 | NA | TRBJ1-6
CASSSGPGKTQYF | TGTGCCAGCAGCTCCGGACCGGGAAAGACCCAGTACTTC | NA | 13 | TRBV7-3 | NA | TRBJ2-5
CASNSAAYNEQFF | TGCGCCAGCAACAGCGCTGCCTACAATGAGCAGTTCTTC | many | 13 | TRBV5-1 | NA | TRBJ2-1
CASSPGVDGYTF | TGCGCCAGCAGCCCAGGGGTGGATGGCTACACCTTC | few | 12 | TRBV5-1 | NA | TRBJ1-2
CASSASRNTGELFF | TGTGCCAGCAGTGCGTCCCGGAACACCGGGGAGCTGTTTTTT | few | 14 | TRBV27 | NA | TRBJ2-2
CASSPGTDNYGYTF | TGTGCCAGCTCACCCGGGACCGACAACTATGGCTACACCTTC | NA | 14 | TRBV18 | NA | TRBJ1-2
CASVRGSQPQHF | TGTGCCAGCGTCCGAGGATCTCAGCCCCAGCATTTT | NA | 12 | TRBV28 | NA | TRBJ1-5
CASSGQGSYNEQFF | TGTGCCAGCAGCGGACAGGGTTCCTACAATGAGCAGTTCTTC | many | 14 | TRBV5-4 | TRBD1 | TRBJ2-1
CASSQVVGNTEAFF | TGCGCCAGCAGCCAAGTCGTCGGCAACACTGAAGCTTTCTTT | few | 14 | TRBV5-4 | NA | TRBJ1-1
CASSSTDRGLGKNIQYF | TGTGCCAGCAGCTCGACCGACAGGGGGCTGGGCAAAAACATTCAGTACTTC | NA | 17 | TRBV5-6 | TRBD1 | TRBJ2-4
CASSRAPLTGTQETQYF | TGTGCCAGCTCACGCGCCCCACTAACAGGAACACAAGAGACCCAGTACTTC | once | 17 | TRBV18 | NA | TRBJ2-5
CASSSPFGSADTQYF | TGTGCCAGCAGCTCCCCTTTTGGAAGCGCAGATACGCAGTATTTT | few | 15 | TRBV7-6 | NA | TRBJ2-3
CASSPGTLGDTQYF | TGCGCCAGCAGCCCCGGGACATTGGGGGATACGCAGTATTTT | few | 14 | TRBV5-1 | NA | TRBJ2-3
CASSLVVRGLSEAFF | TGTGCCAGCAGCTTGGTAGTCAGGGGGCTCAGTGAAGCTTTCTTT | few | 15 | TRBV5-4 | TRBD1 | TRBJ1-1
CAWSLVYNEQFF | TGTGCCTGGAGTTTGGTGTACAATGAGCAGTTCTTC | few | 12 | TRBV30 | NA | TRBJ2-1
CASSPGPKNIQYF | TGCGCCAGCAGCCCAGGACCCAAAAACATTCAGTACTTC | few | 13 | TRBV5-1 | NA | TRBJ2-4
CASSLRAGGSYNEQFF | TGTGCCAGCAGCTTAAGGGCAGGGGGCTCCTACAATGAGCAGTTCTTC | NA | 16 | TRBV7-7 | TRBD1 | TRBJ2-1
CASSGLNTIYF | TGTGCCAGCAGCGGGTTGAACACCATATATTTT | NA | 11 | TRBV11-3 | NA | TRBJ1-3
CASRRDRAPDTQYF | TGTGCCAGCAGACGGGACAGGGCACCTGATACGCAGTATTTT | NA | 14 | TRBV6-1 | TRBD1 | TRBJ2-3
CATSLGSSPYEQYF | TGTGCCACCAGCCTGGGGAGTTCCCCCTACGAGCAGTACTTC | few | 14 | TRBV15 | NA | TRBJ2-7
CASSWGTGRIYEQYF | TGTGCCAGCAGCTGGGGGACAGGGAGAATCTACGAGCAGTACTTC | few | 15 | TRBV7-2 | TRBD1 | TRBJ2-7
CAISVDGQKHGYTF | TGTGCCATCAGTGTGGACGGACAAAAACATGGCTACACCTTC | NA | 14 | TRBV10-3 | NA | TRBJ1-2
CAWSRGGQTDTQYF | TGTGCCTGGAGTCGGGGCGGGCAAACAGATACGCAGTATTTT | few | 14 | TRBV30 | NA | TRBJ2-3
CASSNAREGGYTF | TGTGCCAGCAGCAACGCCAGGGAAGGAGGCTACACCTTC | few | 13 | TRBV6-1 | NA | TRBJ1-2
CASSLGQSYGYTF | TGTGCCAGCAGCTTAGGCCAGTCCTATGGCTACACCTTC | few | 13 | TRBV7-7 | NA | TRBJ1-2
CASSQTTTGVSGYTF | TGCGCCAGCAGCCAAACGACGACAGGGGTTAGTGGCTACACCTTC | NA | 15 | TRBV7-2 | TRBD1 | TRBJ1-2
CATGQLINYGYTF | TGTGCCACCGGACAGCTTATAAACTATGGCTACACCTTC | few | 13 | TRBV11-3 | NA | TRBJ1-2
CATGQGRDSPLHF | TGTGCCACGGGACAGGGGAGGGATTCACCCCTCCACTTT | NA | 13 | TRBV10-3 | TRBD1 | TRBJ1-6
CASSQGPTGGREQYF | TGCGCCAGCAGCCAAGGGCCGACAGGGGGCCGTGAGCAGTACTTC | few | 15 | TRBV4-3 | TRBD1 | TRBJ2-7
CASSATAMADTQYF | TGCGCCAGCAGCGCGACTGCGATGGCAGATACGCAGTATTTT | few | 14 | TRBV5-1 | NA | TRBJ2-3
CASSFSLVYQETQYF | TGTGCCAGCAGCTTTTCACTAGTGTACCAAGAGACCCAGTACTTC | NA | 15 | TRBV11-3 | NA | TRBJ2-5
CASSSGQGRVPQHF | TGTGCCAGCAGCTCTGGGCAGGGACGGGTTCCCCAGCATTTT | NA | 14 | TRBV7-8 | NA | TRBJ1-5
CASSHSPGQRNEKLFF | TGTGCCAGCAGCCATTCGCCGGGACAGCGTAATGAAAAACTGTTTTTT | few | 16 | TRBV4-2 | TRBD1 | TRBJ1-4
CASSFRRGYNEQFF | TGTGCCAGCAGCTTTCGTAGGGGCTACAATGAGCAGTTCTTC | NA | 14 | TRBV7-2 | NA | TRBJ2-1
CSAKQGLGTEAFF | TGCAGCGCCAAACAGGGTCTAGGGACTGAAGCTTTCTTT | few | 13 | TRBV29-1 | NA | TRBJ1-1
CASSFGGAHPTQETQYF | TGTGCCAGCAGCTTCGGGGGGGCCCACCCCACACAAGAGACCCAGTACTTC | few | 17 | TRBV7-9 | TRBD2 | TRBJ2-5
CASSDSGQSTDTQYF | TGTGCCAGCAGTGACAGCGGGCAAAGCACAGATACGCAGTATTTT | few | 15 | TRBV6-1 | NA | TRBJ2-3
CASRAGGDGYTF | TGTGCCAGCCGCGCAGGGGGCGATGGCTACACCTTC | few | 12 | TRBV6-6 | TRBD1 | TRBJ1-2
CASSVGTSYGYTF | TGTGCCAGCAGCGTAGGGACCTCCTATGGCTACACCTTC | few | 13 | TRBV11-3 | NA | TRBJ1-2
CASSPRRGEETQYF | TGTGCCAGCTCGCCGCGGCGGGGGGAAGAGACCCAGTACTTC | few | 14 | TRBV18 | TRBD2 | TRBJ2-5
CASSRDRGSENIQYF | TGTGCCAGCAGCCGGGACAGGGGGTCGGAAAACATTCAGTACTTC | NA | 15 | TRBV7-2 | TRBD1 | TRBJ2-4
CASSAQTSGGWKTQYF | TGTGCCAGCAGCGCCCAGACTAGCGGGGGGTGGAAGACCCAGTACTTC | NA | 16 | TRBV7-8 | TRBD2 | TRBJ2-5
CASSPRSRTDTQYF | TGTGCCAGCAGTCCTCGGTCCCGCACAGATACGCAGTATTTT | NA | 14 | TRBV6-6 | NA | TRBJ2-3
CSVENGFGTDTQYF | TGCAGCGTTGAAAACGGGTTCGGAACAGATACGCAGTATTTT | few | 14 | TRBV29-1 | NA | TRBJ2-3
CASLTTGSSNQPQHF | TGTGCCAGTCTGACCACAGGGTCCAGCAATCAGCCCCAGCATTTT | few | 15 | TRBV19 | NA | TRBJ1-5
CASSPQSGSDTQYF | TGTGCCAGCAGTCCACAGTCCGGATCAGATACGCAGTATTTT | few | 14 | TRBV27 | NA | TRBJ2-3
CASRSTGRVAEQFF | TGTGCCAGCAGATCGACAGGACGGGTCGCTGAGCAGTTCTTC | NA | 14 | TRBV6-6 | NA | TRBJ2-1
CAWSPGPGELFF | TGTGCCTGGAGTCCCGGGCCCGGGGAGCTGTTTTTT | few | 12 | TRBV30 | NA | TRBJ2-2
CASSEGGNTGELFF | TGTGCCAGCAGCGAGGGAGGGAACACCGGGGAGCTGTTTTTT | few | 14 | TRBV11-2 | NA | TRBJ2-2